A selection of T cell receptor beta chains follows, all from one sample in a study of T cells in Graves' hyperthyroidism and ophthalmopathy. MiXCR, run by TCRdb on the multiplex PCR reads, gives a single entry per CDR3 protein. This table holds fewer than 900,000 distinct CDR3 sequences, over 15% found once. Sequencing used blood. Receptors originate from a woman aged 45-60 years with Graves' hyperthyroidism that later progressed to Graves' ophthalmopathy. CDR3s include the opening cysteine and the closing phenylalanine or tryptophan. The order of the fields is D gene, V gene, clone size, J gene, CDR3 length, CDR3 protein, CDR3 DNA. A D gene is named only where the DNA matches it firmly. Size is stated for part of the rows, as once, few or many counts, or as a class when the clone is expanded.

TRBD2	TRBV6-1	.	TRBJ2-1	17	CASSSRTSGGSYNEQFF	TGTGCCAGCAGTTCCAGGACTAGCGGGGGGTCGTACAATGAGCAGTTCTTC
.	TRBV20-1	few	TRBJ1-5	15	CSASPMGYSNQPQHF	TGCAGTGCTAGCCCTATGGGGTATAGCAATCAGCCCCAGCATTTT
.	TRBV6-1	many	TRBJ2-1	14	CAPMRTSPHNEQFF	TGTGCCCCTATGAGGACCTCTCCTCACAATGAGCAGTTCTTC
TRBD1	TRBV18	many	TRBJ2-7	14	CASSAGTGIYEQYF	TGTGCCAGCTCAGCCGGGACAGGGATCTACGAGCAGTACTTC
.	TRBV11-2	many	TRBJ2-2	12	CASSRRHGELFF	TGTGCCAGCAGCCGCCGTCACGGGGAGCTGTTTTTT
.	TRBV20-1	many	TRBJ1-1	13	CSALRDPNTEAFF	TGCAGTGCTCTCCGGGATCCGAACACTGAAGCTTTCTTT
TRBD2	TRBV9	.	TRBJ2-1	15	CASSEETGGAAEQFF	TGTGCCAGCAGTGAGGAGACCGGGGGGGCCGCTGAGCAGTTCTTC
.	TRBV2	.	TRBJ1-5	14	CASRSGRGNQPQHF	TGTGCCAGCAGATCTGGAAGGGGCAATCAGCCCCAGCATTTT
.	TRBV9	few	TRBJ1-6	15	CASSVGPEYNSPLHF	TGTGCCAGCAGCGTAGGCCCAGAGTATAATTCACCCCTCCACTTT
TRBD1	TRBV2	.	TRBJ1-4	14	CASTRTGGRGGLFF	TGTGCCAGCACCCGGACAGGGGGGCGGGGGGGACTGTTTTTT
.	TRBV3-1	many	TRBJ2-5	15	CASESGGPYQETQYF	TGTGCCAGCGAATCCGGGGGGCCGTACCAAGAGACCCAGTACTTC
.	TRBV20-1	few	TRBJ1-6	14	CSARTDSPNSPLHF	TGCAGTGCTAGAACGGACAGCCCTAATTCACCCCTCCACTTT
.	TRBV6-1	many	TRBJ1-1	17	CASSSGPGFYPQLRAFF	TGTGCCAGCAGTTCGGGGCCAGGGTTTTATCCCCAATTGCGGGCTTTCTTT
TRBD1	TRBV9	.	TRBJ2-5	14	CASSVGTGTETQYF	TGTGCCAGCAGCGTAGGGACAGGGACAGAGACCCAGTACTTC
.	TRBV10-3	.	TRBJ2-2	14	CAISEEANTGELFF	TGTGCCATCAGTGAAGAGGCGAACACCGGGGAGCTGTTTTTT
.	TRBV7-9	many	TRBJ1-1	14	CASSLADDGGAAFF	TGTGCCAGCAGCTTAGCCGACGACGGGGGCGCAGCTTTCTTT
.	TRBV9	.	TRBJ1-1	14	CASSVTPLGEEAFF	TGTGCCAGCAGCGTAACCCCCTTAGGGGAAGAAGCTTTCTTT
TRBD1	TRBV27	.	TRBJ2-3	16	CASSLRTGGGPDTQYF	TGTGCCAGCAGTTTACGGACAGGGGGTGGCCCCGATACGCAGTATTTT
.	TRBV20-1	many	TRBJ1-2	14	CSARDWGEGYGYTF	TGCAGTGCTAGAGATTGGGGTGAGGGCTATGGCTACACCTTC
.	TRBV5-6	.	TRBJ2-2	14	CASSFAGPAGELFF	TGTGCCAGCAGCTTCGCGGGCCCAGCCGGGGAGCTGTTTTTT
TRBD2	TRBV20-1	few	TRBJ2-1	15	CSAHIAGGTHNEQFF	TGCAGTGCTCATATAGCGGGGGGGACCCACAATGAGCAGTTCTTC
.	TRBV10-3	many	TRBJ1-3	17	CAISESRGTFSGNTIYF	TGTGCCATCAGTGAGTCAAGGGGAACCTTCTCTGGAAACACCATATATTTT
TRBD1	TRBV12-3/TRBV12-4	many	TRBJ1-1	14	CASRQLDRGFEAFF	TGTGCCAGCAGACAACTCGACAGGGGGTTTGAAGCTTTCTTT
TRBD1	TRBV27	.	TRBJ1-2	13	CASSLTGGEGYTF	TGTGCCAGCAGTTTGACAGGGGGCGAAGGCTACACCTTC
.	TRBV20-1	few	TRBJ2-5	14	CSAPGTVPRETQYF	TGCAGTGCTCCCGGGACGGTGCCACGGGAGACCCAGTACTTC
.	TRBV19	.	TRBJ2-1	16	CASSIVGESSYNEQFF	TGTGCCAGTAGTATAGTGGGAGAGAGCTCCTACAATGAGCAGTTCTTC
.	TRBV6-2/TRBV6-3	.	TRBJ1-2	14	CATTRQGKFYGYTF	TGTGCCACCACACGGCAGGGGAAGTTCTATGGCTACACCTTC
TRBD1	TRBV20-1	few	TRBJ1-5	13	CSARETGDQPQHF	TGCAGTGCTAGAGAAACAGGGGATCAGCCCCAGCATTTT
TRBD1	TRBV20-1	few	TRBJ2-1	15	CSAYPGQGKGNEQFF	TGCAGTGCTTACCCGGGACAGGGAAAAGGGAATGAGCAGTTCTTC
TRBD1	TRBV7-3	many	TRBJ2-5	14	CASSRTGGRETQYF	TGTGCCAGCAGCAGAACAGGGGGCAGGGAGACCCAGTACTTC
TRBD1	TRBV4-1	few	TRBJ1-6	16	CASSQTGAGRYSPLHF	TGCGCCAGCAGCCAGACAGGGGCTGGTCGGTATTCACCCCTCCACTTT
TRBD2	TRBV5-6	many	TRBJ2-1	16	CASSSLRGNSYNEQFF	TGTGCCAGCAGCTCTTTGCGGGGGAACTCCTACAATGAGCAGTTCTTC
.	TRBV11-1	many	TRBJ1-2	13	CASSRGRNYGYTF	TGTGCCAGCAGCCGGGGTCGGAACTATGGCTACACCTTC
.	TRBV7-3	few	TRBJ2-1	16	CASSASLGGAWNEQFF	TGTGCCAGCAGCGCAAGTCTCGGGGGCGCGTGGAATGAGCAGTTCTTC
.	TRBV7-3	many	TRBJ2-3	14	CASSFGQPPDTQYF	TGTGCCAGCAGCTTCGGACAGCCCCCAGATACGCAGTATTTT
TRBD1	TRBV11-2	once	TRBJ1-6	17	CANSLGGTGGVGSPLHF	TGTGCCAACAGCTTAGGTGGGACAGGCGGGGTTGGTTCACCCCTCCACTTT
TRBD2	TRBV20-1	.	TRBJ2-2	14	CSAASGRNTGELFF	TGCAGTGCTGCTAGCGGGAGGAACACCGGGGAGCTGTTTTTT
.	TRBV2	many	TRBJ1-2	14	CASSEQGRAYGYTF	TGTGCCAGCAGTGAACAGGGCCGTGCCTATGGCTACACCTTC
.	TRBV29-1	.	TRBJ2-3	13	CSVQGGATDTQYF	TGCAGCGTTCAGGGGGGGGCCACAGATACGCAGTATTTT
TRBD2	TRBV6-5	few	TRBJ2-1	15	CASSYYGLAGNEQFF	TGTGCCAGCAGTTATTACGGACTAGCGGGTAATGAGCAGTTCTTC
TRBD1	TRBV24-1	.	TRBJ1-5	14	CATSDGQVNQPQHF	TGTGCCACCAGTGACGGACAGGTGAATCAGCCCCAGCATTTT
.	TRBV2	few	TRBJ1-2	13	CASCGRRDDGYTF	TGTGCCAGCTGCGGGAGAAGAGATGATGGCTACACCTTC
.	TRBV5-1	.	TRBJ1-2	13	CASRDTENYGYTF	TGCGCCAGCCGGGACACGGAGAACTATGGCTACACCTTC